The source of this TCR beta chain is a study of Ad26.COV2.S vaccination and SARS-CoV-2 variants. Overall study: Ad26.COV2.S given intramuscularly, once or twice 56 days apart. Overall study results and limits: Recipients of vaccine and of placebo showed similar breadth of their non-spike TCR repertoires. Recipients given vaccine exceeded placebo recipients in spike-specific TCR breadth.

A remark on this clone: Its specificity is not known.

Treatment described: around 19 received Ad26.COV2.S at low or high dose, single or two shots; about 5 received placebo; per-sample allocation not given. On day 63 after the first injection, vaccine and placebo recipients gave samples. Vaccination used an Ad26 vector expressing Wuhan-strain SARS-CoV-2 spike. Germline values: CDR1 ENHRY, CDR2 SYGVKD. The CDR3 contains 17 residues. The V gene end was trimmed by 0 bases and the J gene end by 3 bases; junction bases not matched to a gene: 8. Profiling relied on immunoSEQ multiplex PCR, and the TCRdb table lists in-frame clones only, not all of them. The table lists 450,000 to 550,000 clones, 80% to 90% of them singletons.

The TCR comes from a person between 18 and 65 years old who received the Ad26.COV2.S COVID-19 vaccine or a placebo. The chain employs TRBV10-3 and TRBJ2-3, with 8 nucleotides matching TRBD2. The sample here was peripheral blood, taken in a trial of Ad26.COV2.S vaccine versus placebo. DNA of the CDR3: TGTGCCATCAGTGAGTCGAACAGCGGGAGTGTAACAGATACGCAGTATTTT. Encoded protein: CAISESNSGSVTDTQYF.